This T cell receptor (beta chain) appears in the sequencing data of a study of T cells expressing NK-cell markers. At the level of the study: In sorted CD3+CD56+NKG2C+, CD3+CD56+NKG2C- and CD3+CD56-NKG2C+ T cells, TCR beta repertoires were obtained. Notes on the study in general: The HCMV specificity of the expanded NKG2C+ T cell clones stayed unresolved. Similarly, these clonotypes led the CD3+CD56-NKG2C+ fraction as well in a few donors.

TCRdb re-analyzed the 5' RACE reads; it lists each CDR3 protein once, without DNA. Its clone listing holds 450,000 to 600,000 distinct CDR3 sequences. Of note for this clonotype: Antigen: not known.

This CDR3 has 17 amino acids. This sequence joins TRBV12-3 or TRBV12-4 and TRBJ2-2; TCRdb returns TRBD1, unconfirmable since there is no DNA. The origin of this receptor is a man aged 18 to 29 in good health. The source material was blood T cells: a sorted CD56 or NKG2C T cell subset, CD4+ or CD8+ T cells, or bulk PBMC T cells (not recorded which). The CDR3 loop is CASSLLWDGANTGELFF.